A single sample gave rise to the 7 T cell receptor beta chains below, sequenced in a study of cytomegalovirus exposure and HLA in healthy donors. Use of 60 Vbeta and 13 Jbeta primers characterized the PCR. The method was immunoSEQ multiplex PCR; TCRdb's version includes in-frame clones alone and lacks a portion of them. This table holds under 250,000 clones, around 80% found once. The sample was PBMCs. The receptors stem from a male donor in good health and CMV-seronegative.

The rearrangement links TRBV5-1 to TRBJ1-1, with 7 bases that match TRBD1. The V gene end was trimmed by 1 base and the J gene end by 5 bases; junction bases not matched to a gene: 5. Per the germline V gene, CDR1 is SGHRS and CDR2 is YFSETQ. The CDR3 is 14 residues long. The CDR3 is CASSLSSGGTEAFF. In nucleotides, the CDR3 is TGCGCCAGCAGCTTGTCGTCAGGGGGGACTGAAGCTTTCTTT.

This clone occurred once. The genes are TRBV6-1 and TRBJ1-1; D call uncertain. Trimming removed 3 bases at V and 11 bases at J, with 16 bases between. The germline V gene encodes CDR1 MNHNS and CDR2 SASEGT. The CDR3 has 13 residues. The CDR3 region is CASSEVFGQTAFF. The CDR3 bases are TGTGCCAGCAGTGAGGTTTTTGGGCAGACGGCTTTCTTT.

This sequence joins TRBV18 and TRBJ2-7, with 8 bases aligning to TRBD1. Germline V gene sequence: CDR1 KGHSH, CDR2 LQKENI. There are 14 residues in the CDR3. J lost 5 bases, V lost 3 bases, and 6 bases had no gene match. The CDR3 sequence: CASSPIQGADEQYF. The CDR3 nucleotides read TGTGCCAGCTCACCTATCCAGGGGGCGGACGAGCAGTACTTC.

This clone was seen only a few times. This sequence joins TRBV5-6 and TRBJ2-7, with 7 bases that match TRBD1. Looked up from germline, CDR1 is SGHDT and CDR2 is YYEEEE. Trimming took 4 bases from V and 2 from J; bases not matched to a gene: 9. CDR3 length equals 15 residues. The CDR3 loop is CASSTPGTATYEQYF. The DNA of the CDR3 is TGTGCCAGCAGCACCCCCGGGACAGCGACCTACGAGCAGTACTTC.

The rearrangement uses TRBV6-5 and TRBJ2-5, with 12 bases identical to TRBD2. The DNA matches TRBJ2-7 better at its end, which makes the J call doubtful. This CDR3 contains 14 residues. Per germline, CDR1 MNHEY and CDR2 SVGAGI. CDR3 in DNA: TGTGCCAGCAGCCGGACTAGCGGGACATACGAGCAGTACTTC. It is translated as CASSRTSGTYEQYF.

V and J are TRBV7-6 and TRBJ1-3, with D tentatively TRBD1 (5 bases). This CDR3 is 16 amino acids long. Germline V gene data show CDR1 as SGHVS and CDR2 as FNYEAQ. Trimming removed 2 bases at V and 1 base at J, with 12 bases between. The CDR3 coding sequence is TGTGCCAGCAGCTTACAGCAGGGTACTTCTGGAAACACCATATATTTT. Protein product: CASSLQQGTSGNTIYF.

The CDR3 region has the DNA TGTGCCAGCAGCCACAGACAGGGGGATACGCAGTATTTT. It codes for CASSHRQGDTQYF. The rearrangement uses TRBV14 and TRBJ2-3, with 8 bases that match TRBD1. The junction had 2 bases not matched to a gene; V was cut back by 3 bases and J by 6 bases. The CDR3 spans 13 residues. CDR1 and CDR2 (germline): SGHDN, FVKESK.